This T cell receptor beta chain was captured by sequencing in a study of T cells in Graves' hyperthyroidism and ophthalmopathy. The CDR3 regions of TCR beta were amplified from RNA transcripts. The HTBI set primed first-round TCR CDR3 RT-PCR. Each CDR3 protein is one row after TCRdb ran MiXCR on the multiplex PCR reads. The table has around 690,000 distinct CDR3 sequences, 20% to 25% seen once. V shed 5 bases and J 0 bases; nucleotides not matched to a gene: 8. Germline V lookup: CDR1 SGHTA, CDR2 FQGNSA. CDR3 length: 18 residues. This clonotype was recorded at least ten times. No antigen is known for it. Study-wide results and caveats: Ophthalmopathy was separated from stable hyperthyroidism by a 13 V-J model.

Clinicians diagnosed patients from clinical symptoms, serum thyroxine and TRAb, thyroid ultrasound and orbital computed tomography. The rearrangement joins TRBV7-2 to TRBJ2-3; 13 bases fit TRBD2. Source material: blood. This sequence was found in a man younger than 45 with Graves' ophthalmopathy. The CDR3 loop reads CASSQGLAGHPSTDTQYF. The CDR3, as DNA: TGTGCCAGCAGCCAGGGACTAGCGGGACACCCTAGCACAGATACGCAGTATTTT.